This TCR beta chain emerged from a study of shared clonotypes between healthy human individuals. Study-wide results and caveats: Among a few donors, roughly 5% of naive CD4 clonotypes were found in common.

Comments on this clone: No antigen is known for it.

Assay used: immunoSEQ multiplex PCR; TCRdb lists only in-frame clones, some missing. The sample yields around 510,000 clones, roughly 95% seen once. The CDR3 is made up of 14 amino acids. Losses at the gene ends were 3 bases for V and 4 bases for J; bases not matched to a gene: 5. Germline CDR1 is ENHRY and CDR2 is SYGVKD. The TCR originated in a woman aged 25 to 39 in good health. Sequencing input: naive CD4+ T cells sorted from blood. Noted subset: CD45RA+ positively selected. The chain employs TRBV10-3 and TRBJ2-5; 7 nucleotides match TRBD2. For the CDR3, the DNA is TGTGCCATCAGTGATCCCGGACTAGTAGAGACCCAGTACTTC. Amino acids: CAISDPGLVETQYF.